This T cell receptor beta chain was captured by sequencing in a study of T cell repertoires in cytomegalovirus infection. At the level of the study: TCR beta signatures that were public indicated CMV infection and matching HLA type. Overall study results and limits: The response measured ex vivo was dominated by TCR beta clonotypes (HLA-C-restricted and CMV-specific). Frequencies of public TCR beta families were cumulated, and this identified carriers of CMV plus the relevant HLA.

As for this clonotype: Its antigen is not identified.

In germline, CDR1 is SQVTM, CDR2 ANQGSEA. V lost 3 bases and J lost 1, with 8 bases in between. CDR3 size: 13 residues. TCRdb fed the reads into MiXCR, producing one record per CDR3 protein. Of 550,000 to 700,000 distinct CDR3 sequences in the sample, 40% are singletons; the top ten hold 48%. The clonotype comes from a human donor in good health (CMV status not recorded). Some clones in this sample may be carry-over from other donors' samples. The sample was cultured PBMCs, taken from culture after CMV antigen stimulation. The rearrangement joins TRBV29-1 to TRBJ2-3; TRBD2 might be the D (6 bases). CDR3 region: CSVEAGRTDTQYF. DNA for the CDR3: TGCAGCGTTGAGGCGGGGCGCACAGATACGCAGTATTTT.